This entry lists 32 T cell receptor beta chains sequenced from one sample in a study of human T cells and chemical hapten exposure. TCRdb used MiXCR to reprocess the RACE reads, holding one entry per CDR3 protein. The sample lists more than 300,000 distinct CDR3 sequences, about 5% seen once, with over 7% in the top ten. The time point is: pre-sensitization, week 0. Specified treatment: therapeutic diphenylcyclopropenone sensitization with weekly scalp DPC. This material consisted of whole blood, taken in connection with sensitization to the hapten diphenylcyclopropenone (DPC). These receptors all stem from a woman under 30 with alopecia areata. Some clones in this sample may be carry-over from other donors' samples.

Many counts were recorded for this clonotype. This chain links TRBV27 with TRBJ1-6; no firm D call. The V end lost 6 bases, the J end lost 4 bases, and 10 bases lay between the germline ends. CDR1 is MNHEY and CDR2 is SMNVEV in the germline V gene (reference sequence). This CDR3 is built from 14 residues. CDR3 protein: CASSPAGYNSPLHF. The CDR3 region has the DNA TGTGCCAGCAGCCCTGCAGGATATAATTCACCCCTCCACTTT.

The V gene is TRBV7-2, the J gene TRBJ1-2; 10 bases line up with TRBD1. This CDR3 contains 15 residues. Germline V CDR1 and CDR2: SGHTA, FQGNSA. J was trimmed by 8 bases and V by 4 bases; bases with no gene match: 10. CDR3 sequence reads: CASSSQTGGAGGYTF. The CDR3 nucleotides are TGTGCCAGCAGCTCGCAGACAGGGGGCGCGGGAGGCTACACCTTC.

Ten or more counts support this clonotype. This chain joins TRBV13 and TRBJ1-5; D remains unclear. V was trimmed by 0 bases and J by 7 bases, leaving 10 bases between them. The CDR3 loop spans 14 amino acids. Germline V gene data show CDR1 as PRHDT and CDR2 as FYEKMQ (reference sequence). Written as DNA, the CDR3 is TGTGCCAGCAGCTTAGGGCGGAGGGAACAGCCCCAGCATTTT. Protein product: CASSLGRREQPQHF.

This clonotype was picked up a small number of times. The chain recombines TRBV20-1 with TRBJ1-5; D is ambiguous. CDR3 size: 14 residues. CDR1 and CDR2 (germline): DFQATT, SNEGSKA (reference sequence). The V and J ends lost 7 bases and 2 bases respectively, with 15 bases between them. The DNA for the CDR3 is TGCAGTGTCTCGGGTCCCTGGGGCAATCAGCCCCAGCATTTT. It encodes CSVSGPWGNQPQHF.

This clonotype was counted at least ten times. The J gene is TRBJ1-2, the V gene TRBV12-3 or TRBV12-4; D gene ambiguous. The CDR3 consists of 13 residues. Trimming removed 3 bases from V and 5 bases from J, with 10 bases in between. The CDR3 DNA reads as TGTGCCAGCAGTTTGACCAGGCGATATGGCTACACCTTC. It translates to CASSLTRRYGYTF.

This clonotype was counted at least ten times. The CDR3, as DNA: TGCGCCAGCAGCCAAACCGGGACTAGCGGCTCAGATACGCAGTATTTT. Translated: CASSQTGTSGSDTQYF. The chain links TRBV4-3 to TRBJ2-3; 11 nucleotides align to TRBD2. Germline V gives CDR1 LGHNA, CDR2 YSLEER. The CDR3 runs 16 residues. V lost 2 bases and J lost 4; bases outside the gene matches: 5.

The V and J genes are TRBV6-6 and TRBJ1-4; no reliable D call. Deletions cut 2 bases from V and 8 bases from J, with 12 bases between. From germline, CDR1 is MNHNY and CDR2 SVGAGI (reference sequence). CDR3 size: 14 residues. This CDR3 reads CASSYRGRQEKLFF. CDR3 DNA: TGTGCCAGCAGTTACAGAGGCAGGCAGGAAAAACTGTTTTTT.

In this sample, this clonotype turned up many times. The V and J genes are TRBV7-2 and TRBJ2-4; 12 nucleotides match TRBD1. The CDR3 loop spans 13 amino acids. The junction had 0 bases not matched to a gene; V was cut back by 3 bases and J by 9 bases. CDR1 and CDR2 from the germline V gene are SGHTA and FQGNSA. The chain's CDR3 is CASSLGQGAIQYF. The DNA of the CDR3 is TGTGCCAGCAGCTTGGGACAGGGGGCCATTCAGTACTTC.

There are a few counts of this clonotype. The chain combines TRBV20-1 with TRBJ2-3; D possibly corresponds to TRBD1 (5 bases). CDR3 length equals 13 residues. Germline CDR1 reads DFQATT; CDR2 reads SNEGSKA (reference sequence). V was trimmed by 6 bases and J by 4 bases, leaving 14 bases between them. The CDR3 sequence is CSAPKGRPDTQYF. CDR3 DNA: TGCAGTGCCCCCAAGGGGCGGCCAGATACGCAGTATTTT.

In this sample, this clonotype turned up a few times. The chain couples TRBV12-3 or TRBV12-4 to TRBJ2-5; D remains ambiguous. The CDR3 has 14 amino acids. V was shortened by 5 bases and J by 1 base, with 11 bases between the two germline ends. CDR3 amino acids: CASSHLKVQETQYF. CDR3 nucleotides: TGTGCCAGCAGTCACCTAAAGGTCCAAGAGACCCAGTACTTC.

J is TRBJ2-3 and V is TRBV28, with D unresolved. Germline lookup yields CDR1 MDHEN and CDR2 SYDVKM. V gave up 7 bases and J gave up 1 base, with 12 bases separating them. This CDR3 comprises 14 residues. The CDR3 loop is CASMSGQRTDTQYF. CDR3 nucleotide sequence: TGTGCCAGCATGAGTGGCCAGCGCACAGATACGCAGTATTTT.

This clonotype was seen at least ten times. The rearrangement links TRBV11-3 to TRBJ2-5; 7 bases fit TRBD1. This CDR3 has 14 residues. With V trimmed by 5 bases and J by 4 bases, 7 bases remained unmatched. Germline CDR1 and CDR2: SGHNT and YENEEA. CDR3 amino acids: CASSVTTGSETQYF. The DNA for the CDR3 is TGTGCCAGCAGCGTGACGACAGGGTCAGAGACCCAGTACTTC.

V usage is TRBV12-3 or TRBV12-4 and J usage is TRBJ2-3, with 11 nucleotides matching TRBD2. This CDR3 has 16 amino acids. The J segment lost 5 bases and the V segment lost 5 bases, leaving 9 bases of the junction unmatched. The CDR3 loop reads CASSPTSGGAGDTQYF. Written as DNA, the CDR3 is TGTGCCAGCAGTCCTACTAGCGGGGGCGCCGGAGATACGCAGTATTTT.

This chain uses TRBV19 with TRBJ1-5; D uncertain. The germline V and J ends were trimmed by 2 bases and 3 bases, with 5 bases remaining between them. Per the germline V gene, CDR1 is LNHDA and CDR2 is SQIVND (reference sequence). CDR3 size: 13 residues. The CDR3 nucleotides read TGTGCCAGTAGTATACTGTACAATCAGCCCCAGCATTTT. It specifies CASSILYNQPQHF. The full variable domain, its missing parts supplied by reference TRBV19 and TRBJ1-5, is DGGITQSPKYLFRKEGQNVTLSCEQNLNHDAMYWYRQDPGQGLRLIYYSQIVNDFQKGDIAEGYSVSREKKESFPLTVTSAQKNPTAFYLCASSILYNQPQHFGDGTRLSIL.

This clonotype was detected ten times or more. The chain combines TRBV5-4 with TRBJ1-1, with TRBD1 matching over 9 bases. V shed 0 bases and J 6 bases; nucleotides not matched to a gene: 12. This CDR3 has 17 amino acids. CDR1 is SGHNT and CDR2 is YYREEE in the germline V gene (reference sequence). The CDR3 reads CASSLGGIQGAISEAFF. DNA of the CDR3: TGTGCCAGCAGCTTGGGGGGGATACAGGGGGCGATCTCTGAAGCTTTCTTT.

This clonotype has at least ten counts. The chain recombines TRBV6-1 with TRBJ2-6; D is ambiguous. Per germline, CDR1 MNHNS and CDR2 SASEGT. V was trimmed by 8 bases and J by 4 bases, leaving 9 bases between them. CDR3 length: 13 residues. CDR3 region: CASVLGGANVLTF. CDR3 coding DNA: TGTGCCAGCGTTCTTGGGGGGGCCAACGTCCTGACTTTC.

This CDR3 is CASSGNRGRNEKLFF. For the CDR3, the DNA is TGTGCCAGCAGTGGGAACCGGGGCAGAAATGAAAAACTGTTTTTT. The J gene is TRBJ1-4, the V gene TRBV2; maybe TRBD1 (5 bases). Germline lookup yields CDR1 SNHLY and CDR2 FYNNEI. CDR3 length equals 15 residues. Trimming cost V 4 bases and J 5 bases, with 14 bases left between them.

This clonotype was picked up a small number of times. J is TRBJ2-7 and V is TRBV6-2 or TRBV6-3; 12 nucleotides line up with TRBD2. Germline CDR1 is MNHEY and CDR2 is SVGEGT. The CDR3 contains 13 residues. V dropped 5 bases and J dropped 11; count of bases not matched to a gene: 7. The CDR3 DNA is TGTGCCAGCAGTAAACTAGCGGGGGGACCGGAGTACTTC. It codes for CASSKLAGGPEYF.

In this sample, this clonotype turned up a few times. The CDR3 DNA follows: TGCAGTGCTAGAGAAGGGCTAGCTTTAGATACGCAGTATTTT. Translation gives CSAREGLALDTQYF. V gene TRBV20-1 combines with J gene TRBJ2-3; D may be TRBD2 (5 bases). Trimming left V 0 bases short and J 5 bases short, with 12 bases between. Per germline, CDR1 DFQATT and CDR2 SNEGSKA (reference sequence). This CDR3 is 14 amino acids long.

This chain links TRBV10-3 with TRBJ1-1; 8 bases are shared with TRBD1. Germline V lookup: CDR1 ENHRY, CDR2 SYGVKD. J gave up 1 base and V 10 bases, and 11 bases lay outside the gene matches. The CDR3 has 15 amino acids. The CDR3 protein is CATPQEGQANTEAFF. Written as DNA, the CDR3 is TGTGCCACTCCACAAGAGGGACAGGCGAACACTGAAGCTTTCTTT.

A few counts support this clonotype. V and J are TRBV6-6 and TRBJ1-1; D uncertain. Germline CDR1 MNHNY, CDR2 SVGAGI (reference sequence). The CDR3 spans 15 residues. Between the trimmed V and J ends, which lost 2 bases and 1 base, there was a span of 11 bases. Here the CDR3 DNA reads TGTGCCAGCAGTTACCTCCGGCCTGGGAACACTGAAGCTTTCTTT. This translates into CASSYLRPGNTEAFF.

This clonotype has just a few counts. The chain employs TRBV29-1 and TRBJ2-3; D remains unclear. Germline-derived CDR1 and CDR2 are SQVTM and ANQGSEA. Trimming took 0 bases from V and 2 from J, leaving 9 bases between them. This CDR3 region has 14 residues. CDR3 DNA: TGCAGCGTTGAAGATATGGGGATCACAGATACGCAGTATTTT. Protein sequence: CSVEDMGITDTQYF.

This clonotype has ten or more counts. The CDR3 reads CASSQSSQGNQPQHF. Written as DNA, the CDR3 is TGTGCCAGCAGCCAGAGTTCACAGGGCAATCAGCCCCAGCATTTT. The chain is built from TRBV3-1 and TRBJ1-5; D possibly corresponds to TRBD1 (5 bases). The V and J ends lost 3 bases and 2 bases respectively, with 11 bases between them. This CDR3 is built from 15 residues. Germline CDR1 LGHDT, CDR2 YNNKEL (reference sequence).

Here the CDR3 DNA reads TGTGCCAGCAGTCAAGCCGGGACAGGGATCCGGGCTTTCTTT. Residues: CASSQAGTGIRAFF. The chain carries TRBV12-3 or TRBV12-4 and TRBJ1-1; 9 nucleotides match TRBD1. J gave up 11 bases and V 5 bases, and 12 bases lay outside the gene matches. The length of the CDR3 is 14 residues.

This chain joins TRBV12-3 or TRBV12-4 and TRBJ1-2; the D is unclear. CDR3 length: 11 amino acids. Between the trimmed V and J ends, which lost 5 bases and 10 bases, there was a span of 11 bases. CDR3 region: CASSLVSFYTF. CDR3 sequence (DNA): TGTGCCAGCAGTCTAGTTTCTTTCTACACCTTC.

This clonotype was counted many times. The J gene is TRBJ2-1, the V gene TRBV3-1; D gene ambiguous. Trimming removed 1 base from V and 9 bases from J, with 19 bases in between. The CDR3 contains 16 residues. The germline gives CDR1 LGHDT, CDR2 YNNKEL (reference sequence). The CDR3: CASSQALASPPPEQFF. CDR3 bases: TGTGCCAGCAGCCAAGCGTTAGCAAGTCCTCCCCCTGAGCAGTTCTTC.

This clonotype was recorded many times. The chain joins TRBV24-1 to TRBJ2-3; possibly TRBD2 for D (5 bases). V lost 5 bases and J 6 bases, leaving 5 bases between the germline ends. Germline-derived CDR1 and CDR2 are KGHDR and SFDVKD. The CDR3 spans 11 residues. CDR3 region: CATSAGDTQYF. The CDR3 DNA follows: TGTGCCACCAGTGCGGGGGATACGCAGTATTTT.

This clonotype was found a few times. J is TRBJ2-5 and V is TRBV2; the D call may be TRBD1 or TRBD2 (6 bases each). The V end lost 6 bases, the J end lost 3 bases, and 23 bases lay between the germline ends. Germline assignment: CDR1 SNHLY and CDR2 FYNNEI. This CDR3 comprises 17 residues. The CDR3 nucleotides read TGTGCCAGCAGGGGATTCGGGGGCACCAACGCGAAAGAGACCCAGTACTTC. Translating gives CASRGFGGTNAKETQYF.

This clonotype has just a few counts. CDR3 region: CASSPDRVLEQFF. The DNA for the CDR3 is TGTGCCAGCAGTCCCGACAGGGTTCTTGAGCAGTTCTTC. The chain combines TRBV12-3 or TRBV12-4 with TRBJ2-1; TRBD1 matches 7 bases. The CDR3 is made up of 13 amino acids. With V trimmed by 5 bases and J by 9 bases, 7 bases remained unmatched.

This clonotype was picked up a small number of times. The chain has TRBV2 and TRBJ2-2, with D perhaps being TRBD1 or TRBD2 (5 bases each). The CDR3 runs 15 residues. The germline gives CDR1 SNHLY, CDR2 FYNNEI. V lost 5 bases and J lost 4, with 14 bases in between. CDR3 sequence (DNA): TGTGCCAGCAGTCGGGACGGAGCTGTCACCGGGGAGCTGTTTTTT. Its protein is CASSRDGAVTGELFF.

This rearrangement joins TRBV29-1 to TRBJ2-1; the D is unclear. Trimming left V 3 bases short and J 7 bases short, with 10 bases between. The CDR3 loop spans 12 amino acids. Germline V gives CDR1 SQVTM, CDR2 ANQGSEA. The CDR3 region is CSVEGIANEQFF. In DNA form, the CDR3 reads TGCAGCGTTGAGGGAATAGCAAATGAGCAGTTCTTC.

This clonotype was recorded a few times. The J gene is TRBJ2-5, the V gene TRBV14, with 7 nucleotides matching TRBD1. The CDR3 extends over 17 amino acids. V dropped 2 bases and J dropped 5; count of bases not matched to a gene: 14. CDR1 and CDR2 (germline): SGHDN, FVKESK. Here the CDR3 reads CASSQKETNRGLETQYF. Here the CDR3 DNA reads TGTGCCAGCAGCCAAAAAGAGACCAACAGGGGCCTGGAGACCCAGTACTTC.